The rows below give T cell receptor beta chains drawn from one sample of a study of T-cell reconstitution after alpha-beta-depleted transplantation in children. TCRdb re-analysed the PCR reads in MiXCR, keeping a single row per CDR3 protein. This table has 200,000 to 300,000 distinct CDR3 sequences, 20% to 30% appearing once. The specimen comprised PBMCs, mostly from graft donor cells, sampled 360 days after TCRalphabeta/CD19-depleted stem cell transplant. Every receptor here comes from a female patient aged 2-9 years who had a stem cell transplant for congenital amegakaryocytic thrombocytopenia, so the T cells may come from the graft donor. CDR3s include the opening cysteine and the closing phenylalanine or tryptophan. The order of the fields is J gene, clone size, V gene, D gene, CDR3 DNA, CDR3 protein. D genes are given only for firm matches. The listing skips clone size in some rows; elsewhere it reads once, few, many or a size class.

TRBJ2-1 - TRBV6-5 - TGTGCCAGCAGTTACGAGGGGGTCTCTTACAATGAGCAGTTCTTC CASSYEGVSYNEQFF
TRBJ2-7 - TRBV20-1 - TGCAGTGCTAGGACGCAGGGTTTACGCGAGCAGTACTTC CSARTQGLREQYF
TRBJ2-7 few TRBV12-3/TRBV12-4 - TGTGCCAGCAGTTCGCATCGGACCTACGAGCAGTACTTC CASSSHRTYEQYF
TRBJ2-1 - TRBV20-1 TRBD2 TGCAGTGCTAGCCCCCTAGCGGGACGTTACAATGAGCAGTTCTTC CSASPLAGRYNEQFF
TRBJ2-5 many TRBV10-3 - TGTGCCATCAGTGAGCCAGGGGTGCCACTAGAGACCCAGTACTTC CAISEPGVPLETQYF
TRBJ2-2 - TRBV12-3/TRBV12-4 - TGTGCCAGCAACACTGGGGGCGCAGGAACCGGGGAGCTGTTTTTT CASNTGGAGTGELFF
TRBJ2-1 - TRBV3-1 - TGTGCCAGCAGCCAAAGTAGGGGAGTTTGGAATGAGCAGTTCTTC CASSQSRGVWNEQFF
TRBJ2-1 few TRBV4-1 - TGCGCCAGCAGCCAAGAAAACATTCCATACAATGAGCAGTTCTTC CASSQENIPYNEQFF
TRBJ2-1 - TRBV24-1 TRBD2 TGTGCCACCAGTGATTTTCGACTAGCGGGAGGAAAGGGGGGGAATGAGCAGTTCTTC CATSDFRLAGGKGGNEQFF
TRBJ2-1 few TRBV7-8 - TGTGCCAGCAGCCCGAGTAACGCCTACAATGAGCAGTTCTTC CASSPSNAYNEQFF
TRBJ2-5 - TRBV18 - TGTGCCAGCTCAAGTAGGGGTCGTGAGACCCAGTACTTC CASSSRGRETQYF
TRBJ2-2 - TRBV10-3 TRBD1 TGTGCCTCGAACCGAGGACAGGGAGTCACCGGGGAGCTGTTTTTT CASNRGQGVTGELFF